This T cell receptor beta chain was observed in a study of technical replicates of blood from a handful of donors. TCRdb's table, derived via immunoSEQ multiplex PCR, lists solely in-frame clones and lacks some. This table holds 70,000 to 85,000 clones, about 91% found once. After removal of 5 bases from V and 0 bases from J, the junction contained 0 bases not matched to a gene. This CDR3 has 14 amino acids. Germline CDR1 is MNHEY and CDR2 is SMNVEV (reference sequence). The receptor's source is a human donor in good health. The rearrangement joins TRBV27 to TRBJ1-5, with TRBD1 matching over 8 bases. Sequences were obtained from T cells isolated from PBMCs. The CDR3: CASSTGGSNQPQHF. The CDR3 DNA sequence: TGTGCCAGCAGTACAGGGGGTAGCAATCAGCCCCAGCATTTT.